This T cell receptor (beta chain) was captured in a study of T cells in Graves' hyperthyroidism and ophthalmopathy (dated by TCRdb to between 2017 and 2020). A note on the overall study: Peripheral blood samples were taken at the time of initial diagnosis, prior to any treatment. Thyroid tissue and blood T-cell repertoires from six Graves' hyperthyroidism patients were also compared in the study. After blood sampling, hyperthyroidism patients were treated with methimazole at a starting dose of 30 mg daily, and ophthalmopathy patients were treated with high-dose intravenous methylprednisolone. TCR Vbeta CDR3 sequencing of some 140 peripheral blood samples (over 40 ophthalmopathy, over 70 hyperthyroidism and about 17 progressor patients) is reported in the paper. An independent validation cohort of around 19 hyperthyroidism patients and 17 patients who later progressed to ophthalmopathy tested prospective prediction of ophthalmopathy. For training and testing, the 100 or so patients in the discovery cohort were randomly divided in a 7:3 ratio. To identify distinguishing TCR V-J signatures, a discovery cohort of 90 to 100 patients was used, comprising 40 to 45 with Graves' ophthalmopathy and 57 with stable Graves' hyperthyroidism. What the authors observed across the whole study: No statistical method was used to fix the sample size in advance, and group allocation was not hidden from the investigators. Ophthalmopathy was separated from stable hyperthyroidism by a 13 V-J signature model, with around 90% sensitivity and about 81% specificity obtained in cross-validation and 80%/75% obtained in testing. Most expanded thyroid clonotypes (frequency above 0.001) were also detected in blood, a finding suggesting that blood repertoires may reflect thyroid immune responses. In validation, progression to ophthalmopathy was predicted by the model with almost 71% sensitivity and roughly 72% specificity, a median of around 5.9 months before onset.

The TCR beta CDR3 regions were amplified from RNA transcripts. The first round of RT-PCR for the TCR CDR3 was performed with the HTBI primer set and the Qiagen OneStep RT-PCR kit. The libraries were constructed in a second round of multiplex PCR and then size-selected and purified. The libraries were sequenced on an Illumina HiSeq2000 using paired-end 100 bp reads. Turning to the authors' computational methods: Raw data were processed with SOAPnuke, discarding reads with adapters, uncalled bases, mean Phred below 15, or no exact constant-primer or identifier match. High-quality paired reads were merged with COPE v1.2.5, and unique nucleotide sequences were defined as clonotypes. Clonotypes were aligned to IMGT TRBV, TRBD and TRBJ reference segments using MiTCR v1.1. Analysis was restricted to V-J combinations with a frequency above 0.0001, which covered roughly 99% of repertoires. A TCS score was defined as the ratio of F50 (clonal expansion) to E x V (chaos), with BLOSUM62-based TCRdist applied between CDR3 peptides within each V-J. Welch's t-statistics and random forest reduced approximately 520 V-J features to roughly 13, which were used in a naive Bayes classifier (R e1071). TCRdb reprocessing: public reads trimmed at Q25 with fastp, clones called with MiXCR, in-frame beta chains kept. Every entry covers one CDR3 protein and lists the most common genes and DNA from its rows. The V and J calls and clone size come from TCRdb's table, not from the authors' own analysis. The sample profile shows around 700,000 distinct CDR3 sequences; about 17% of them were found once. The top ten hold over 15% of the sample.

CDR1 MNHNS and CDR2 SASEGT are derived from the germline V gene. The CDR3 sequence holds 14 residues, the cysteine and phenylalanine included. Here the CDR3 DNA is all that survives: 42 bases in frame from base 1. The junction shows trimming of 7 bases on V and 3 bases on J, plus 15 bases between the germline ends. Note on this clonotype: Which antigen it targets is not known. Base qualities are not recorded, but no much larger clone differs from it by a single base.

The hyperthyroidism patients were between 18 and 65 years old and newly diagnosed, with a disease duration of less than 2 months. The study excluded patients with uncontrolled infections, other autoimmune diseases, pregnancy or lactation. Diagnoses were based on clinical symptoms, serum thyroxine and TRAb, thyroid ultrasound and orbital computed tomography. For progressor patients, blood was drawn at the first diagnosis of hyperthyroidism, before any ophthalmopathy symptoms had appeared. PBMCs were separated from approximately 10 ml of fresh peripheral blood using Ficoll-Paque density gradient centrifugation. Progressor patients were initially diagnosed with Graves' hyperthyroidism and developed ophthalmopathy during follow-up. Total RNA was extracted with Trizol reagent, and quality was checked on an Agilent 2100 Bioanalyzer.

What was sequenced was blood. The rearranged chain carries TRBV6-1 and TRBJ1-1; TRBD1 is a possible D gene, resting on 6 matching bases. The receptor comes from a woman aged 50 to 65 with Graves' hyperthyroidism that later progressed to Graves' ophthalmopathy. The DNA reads TGTGCCAGCAACGGGGGGGGCGTTTACACTGAAGCTTTCTTT. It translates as CASNGGGVYTEAFF.